These 17 T cell receptor beta chains were sequenced from one sample in a study of chemoradiotherapy in HPV16-positive cancers. Measured with immunoSEQ multiplex PCR; TCRdb has only the in-frame clones, and not every one. This sample yields over 200 clones, of which roughly 81% are seen a single time; roughly 9.6% belongs to the top ten. The sequencing used tumor tissue, collected from a patient who underwent chemoradiotherapy. The receptors originated from a human donor with HPV-associated anogenital cancer.

The rearrangement links TRBV29-1 to TRBJ1-3; TRBD1 matches 8 bases. CDR3 length: 12 residues. After removal of 3 bases from V and 5 bases from J, the junction contained 0 bases not matched to a gene. Germline V gene data show CDR1 as SQVTM and CDR2 as ANQGSEA. In DNA form, the CDR3 reads TGCAGCGTTGACAGGGGGCGAAACACCATATATTTT. Protein sequence: CSVDRGRNTIYF.

The chain combines TRBV6-1 with TRBJ2-3; unclear D gene. In germline, CDR1 is MNHNS, CDR2 SASEGT. V dropped 3 bases and J dropped 1 base, with 8 bases sitting between them. The CDR3 sequence is 14 residues long. The DNA of the CDR3 is TGTGCCAGCAGTGACCTGGTCGGCACAGATACGCAGTATTTT. As protein: CASSDLVGTDTQYF.

This sequence joins TRBV2 and TRBJ2-7; D not resolved. With 5 bases removed from V and 7 bases from J, the gap between germline ends came to 12 bases. The germline gives CDR1 SNHLY, CDR2 FYNNEI. The CDR3 length is 12 residues. The CDR3 sequence is CASSLNVREQYV. The CDR3 DNA reads TGTGCCAGCAGTTTGAATGTAAGAGAGCAGTACGTC.

This rearrangement joins TRBV19 to TRBJ1-1, with D perhaps TRBD1 (6 bases). From germline, CDR1 is LNHDA and CDR2 SQIVND (reference sequence). This CDR3 is built from 13 residues. V shed 2 bases and J shed 5 bases, with 9 bases lying between them. The CDR3 protein is CASSIIQGTEAFF. CDR3 nucleotide sequence: TGTGCCAGTAGTATAATCCAGGGGACTGAAGCTTTCTTT.

The rearrangement joins TRBV21-1 to TRBJ1-1. TRBV21-1 is given as a pseudogene. This CDR3 contains 15 residues. The CDR3 nucleotides read TGTGCCAGCAGCAAAGAGGGGGACTTGAACACTGAAGCTTTCTTT. This gives the protein CASSKEGDLNTEAFF.

The chain uses TRBV7-9 and TRBJ2-2; D gene unclear. This CDR3 has 15 residues. V lost 1 base and J 6 bases, leaving 12 bases between the germline ends. CDR1 SEHNR and CDR2 FQNEAQ come from the germline V gene (reference sequence). In nucleotides, the CDR3 is TGTGCCAGCAGCTTAGTAGGTAGCTCCCCCGGGGAGCTGTTTTTT. It specifies CASSLVGSSPGELFF. Drawing the rest from reference TRBV7-9 and TRBJ2-2, the complete variable domain is DTGVSQNPRHKITKRGQNVTFRCDPISEHNRLYWYRQTLGQGPEFLTYFQNEAQLEKSRLLSDRFSAERPKGSFSTLEIQRTEQGDSAMYLCASSLVGSSPGELFFGEGSRLTVL.

The chain links TRBV29-1 to TRBJ2-3, with 9 bases lining up with TRBD1. V trimming: 3 bases; J trimming: 5 bases; junction bases outside the gene matches: 9. The CDR3 has 15 residues. Germline V CDR1 and CDR2: SQVTM, ANQGSEA. The CDR3 nucleotides are TGCAGCGTTGACCGCGGACAGGGGCGCATAGATACGCAGTATTTT. This translates into CSVDRGQGRIDTQYF.

The CDR3 reads CASSPGVSNQPQHF. Here the CDR3 DNA reads TGTGCCAGCAGCCCGGGGGTAAGCAATCAGCCCCAGCATTTT. The gene calls are TRBV7-9 and TRBJ1-5; tentatively, D is TRBD1 (5 bases). The CDR3 extends over 14 amino acids. In germline, CDR1 is SEHNR, CDR2 FQNEAQ (reference sequence). The germline V and J ends were trimmed by 5 bases and 1 base, with 9 bases remaining between them. Using reference TRBV7-9 and TRBJ1-5 for the parts outside the CDR3, the full variable domain is DTGVSQNPRHKITKRGQNVTFRCDPISEHNRLYWYRQTLGQGPEFLTYFQNEAQLEKSRLLSDRFSAERPKGSFSTLEIQRTEQGDSAMYLCASSPGVSNQPQHFGDGTRLSIL.

V is TRBV27 and J is TRBJ2-3; D not certain. The V end was cut by 7 bases, the J end by 5 bases, with 13 bases between. The CDR3 has 13 amino acids. Germline V CDR1 and CDR2: MNHEY, SMNVEV (reference sequence). CDR3 residues: CASMERVQDTQYF. CDR3 coding DNA: TGTGCCAGCATGGAAAGGGTTCAAGATACGCAGTATTTT.

The chain couples TRBV9 to TRBJ1-6; D uncertain. Germline CDR1 is SGDLS and CDR2 is YYNGEE. Trimming shortened V by 0 bases and J by 4 bases, and 8 bases separated the two germline ends. The CDR3 runs to 15 residues. The CDR3 DNA follows: TGTGCCAGCAGCGTAGACGGAGGGTATAATTCACCCCTCCACTTT. This translates into CASSVDGGYNSPLHF.

As for this clone: This same CDR3 is encoded by further DNA sequences in the sample. V and J are TRBV9 and TRBJ2-2; TRBD2 agrees at 14 bases. The CDR3 runs to 19 residues. J gave up 4 bases and V 3 bases, and 11 bases lay outside the gene matches. The V gene's germline CDR1 is SGDLS and CDR2 YYNGEE. CDR3 in amino acids: CASSGSGLAGGPGTGELFF. The CDR3 nucleotides are TGTGCCAGCAGCGGTAGCGGACTAGCGGGGGGTCCTGGCACCGGGGAGCTGTTTTTT.

V and J are TRBV6-6 and TRBJ1-1; 8 nucleotides agree with TRBD1. V lost 7 bases to trimming and J lost 5 bases; unmatched junction nucleotides: 6. The CDR3 covers 13 residues. The germline gives CDR1 MNHNY, CDR2 SVGAGI (reference sequence). Here the CDR3 reads CASNPQGATEAFF. The CDR3 DNA reads TGTGCCAGCAATCCCCAGGGGGCTACTGAAGCTTTCTTT.

V usage is TRBV5-4 and J usage is TRBJ2-3, with TRBD2 identical over 8 bases. Germline CDR1 SGHNT, CDR2 YYREEE (reference sequence). V lost 1 base to trimming and J lost 4 bases; unmatched junction nucleotides: 8. This CDR3 spans 16 amino acids. In DNA form, the CDR3 reads TGTGCCAGCAGCTTGAGCGGAGCGGGGGTATCAGATACGCAGTATTTT. It translates to CASSLSGAGVSDTQYF.

This chain joins TRBV9 and TRBJ1-3; possible D gene TRBD1, 5 bases. The CDR3 runs 19 residues. Germline loops: CDR1 SGDLS, CDR2 YYNGEE. V lost 0 bases, J lost 4 bases, and 23 bases lay in between. The chain's CDR3 is CASSVDDLPRGSLGNTIYF. CDR3 nucleotide sequence: TGTGCCAGCAGCGTAGATGACCTACCTCGGGGGTCACTAGGAAACACCATATATTTT.

The chain recombines TRBV5-4 with TRBJ2-5; D might be TRBD1 (6 bases). This CDR3 spans 17 amino acids. V was cut by 0 bases and J by 1 base, with 16 bases left in between. Germline-derived CDR1 and CDR2 are SGHNT and YYREEE (reference sequence). For the CDR3, the DNA is TGTGCCAGCAGCTTGGCCGCCAGTGTGACAGGCCAAGAGACCCAGTACTTC. It yields the protein CASSLAASVTGQETQYF.

V gene TRBV25-1 combines with J gene TRBJ2-3; no reliable D call. CDR3 size: 13 residues. The V and J ends lost 4 bases and 9 bases respectively, with 14 bases between them. Per the germline V gene, CDR1 is MGHDK and CDR2 is SYGVNS. DNA for the CDR3: TGTGCCAGCAGTGTGTCTTTGGCGACCACGCAGTATTTT. Translated: CASSVSLATTQYF.

The V call is TRBV2, the J call TRBJ1-1; unclear D gene. In germline, CDR1 is SNHLY, CDR2 FYNNEI. Trimming removed 4 bases from V and 12 bases from J, with 15 bases in between. There are 12 residues in the CDR3. CDR3 coding DNA: TGTGCCAGCAGTGTGTCAGCACGTAGGTCTTTCTTT. It encodes CASSVSARRSFF.